This T cell receptor beta chain emerged from a study of shared clonotypes between healthy human individuals. Findings and caveats of the study: Blood was the sole source, and tissue repertoires probably differ. Sharing across four donors was highest in naive CD4 (approximately 5%) and lowest in memory CD8 (about 0.4%).

The protocol was immunoSEQ multiplex PCR, while the TCRdb copy is restricted to in-frame clones and leaves out a portion. The table has about 980,000 clones, over 60% seen once. Trimming pared 8 bases from V and 4 bases from J, leaving 14 bases between. This CDR3 is built from 13 residues. CDR1 is MNHEY, CDR2 SVGAGI, per germline. Nashville, Tennessee was home to all donors, who were Caucasian adults. Turning to this clone: Its target is unknown.

The rearrangement joins TRBV6-5 to TRBJ1-2; possible D gene TRBD1, 6 bases. The receptor was isolated from a young man in good health. Sequencing was performed on memory CD4+ T cells sorted from blood. Stated subset: CD45RA-negative fraction. In DNA, the CDR3 is TGTGCCAGCTCCTCCGGACAGCGCTATGGCTACACCTTC. Its translation: CASSSGQRYGYTF.